A single T cell receptor (beta chain) is shown here with its context. Its antigen is undetermined. The CDR3 extends over 14 amino acids. The ends lost 11 bases at V and 5 bases at J; junction bases unmatched: 11. CDR1 is MNHEY and CDR2 is SVGAGI in the germline V gene. This sample was taken from a study of cytomegalovirus exposure and HLA in healthy donors. Study-level findings and limits: It was reported that the classifier diagnosed cytomegalovirus status with high specificity and sensitivity in both the original and validation cohorts.

TCRdb's copy holds only in-frame clones and misses some; the assay was immunoSEQ multiplex PCR. The sample lists 110,000 to 150,000 clones, 70% to 90% seen once, with 6.2% in the top ten. This chain connects TRBV6-5 to TRBJ1-5, with TRBD1 identical over 8 bases. The TCR was taken from a woman younger than 45 in good health and CMV-seropositive. Sequencing was done on a sample of PBMCs. The CDR3 region is CASGTGSPYQPQHF. In DNA form, the CDR3 reads TGTGCCTCCGGGACAGGTTCCCCTTATCAGCCCCAGCATTTT.